The present T cell receptor (beta chain) was sequenced within a study of control samples from healthy donors and cancer patients. The assay was immunoSEQ multiplex PCR, and TCRdb's table has in-frame clones only and misses some. This table has over 85,000 clones, 85% to 90% appearing once. The V gene's germline CDR1 is LGHDT and CDR2 YNNKEL (reference sequence). The CDR3 runs 15 residues. Trimming removed 1 base at V and 3 bases at J, with 11 bases between. The sequenced material came from PBMCs. The receptor comes from a woman aged 45-60 years with colorectal cancer. V is TRBV3-1 (or the pseudogene TRBV3-2) and J is TRBJ2-3; D is possibly TRBD2 (6 bases). The CDR3 region has the DNA TGTGCCAGCAGCCAAGCGGGGGTCGGAACAGATACGCAGTATTTT. The encoded protein is CASSQAGVGTDTQYF.